This is a list of T cell receptor beta chains from one sample in a study of early T cells in non-severe SARS-CoV-2 infection. TCRdb processed the 5' RACE reads anew with MiXCR; each CDR3 protein has one entry. The data show around 60,000 distinct CDR3 sequences, around 11% seen once. The specimen comprised whole blood, sampled at baseline. The receptors were gathered from an adult who was a healthcare worker with PCR-confirmed SARS-CoV-2 infection or an uninfected control (not recorded which). Both conserved end residues are part of each CDR3. The D gene is left open where the match is weak. Clone size appears in some rows only: once, few, many, or a class for an expanded clone.

TRBD1	TRBV10-2	TRBJ1-1	few	CASSEDRGGTEAFF	TGCGCCAGCAGTGAGGACAGGGGGGGAACTGAAGCTTTCTTT
TRBD2	TRBV4-3	TRBJ2-7	few	CASSQERVAGYEQYF	TGCGCCAGCAGCCAAGAGAGGGTAGCGGGCTACGAGCAGTACTTC
NA	TRBV12-3/TRBV12-4	TRBJ2-1	many	CASSLAEGNEQFF	TGTGCCAGCAGTTTAGCCGAGGGGAATGAGCAGTTCTTC
TRBD1	TRBV6-6	TRBJ2-7	NA	CASSSHFRDSSYEQYF	TGTGCCAGCAGTTCACACTTCAGGGACAGCAGCTACGAGCAGTACTTC
NA	TRBV18	TRBJ1-2	NA	CASSPQTVYGYTF	TGTGCCAGCTCACCGCAGACGGTATATGGCTACACCTTC
NA	TRBV10-2	TRBJ1-1	few	CASTRGAGMNTEAFF	TGCGCCAGCACTCGAGGGGCAGGGATGAACACTGAAGCTTTCTTT
NA	TRBV5-8	TRBJ2-7	NA	CASSSHSYEQYF	TGTGCCAGCAGCTCGCACTCCTACGAGCAGTACTTC
NA	TRBV11-2	TRBJ1-3	NA	CASSQSPVSGNTIYF	TGTGCCAGCAGCCAGTCGCCGGTCTCTGGAAACACCATATATTTT
NA	TRBV4-2	TRBJ1-2	few	CASSQDSGQPYGYTF	TGTGCCAGCAGCCAAGATTCCGGACAGCCCTATGGCTACACCTTC
NA	TRBV12-3/TRBV12-4	TRBJ1-4	many	CASSFPNEKLFF	TGTGCCAGCAGCTTCCCGAATGAAAAACTGTTTTTT
NA	TRBV3-1	TRBJ1-6	few	CASSQYMSSYNSPLHF	TGTGCCAGCAGCCAATACATGAGCTCCTATAATTCACCCCTCCACTTT
TRBD1	TRBV6-2/TRBV6-3	TRBJ1-1	NA	CASSNLGQSLNTEAFF	TGTGCCAGCAGTAACCTGGGACAGTCCTTGAACACTGAAGCTTTCTTT
NA	TRBV2	TRBJ2-6	NA	CASLSSGANVLTF	TGTGCCAGCCTTTCCTCTGGGGCCAACGTCCTGACTTTC
NA	TRBV6-5	TRBJ1-1	NA	CASSYGGGGTEAFF	TGTGCCAGCAGTTACGGGGGAGGGGGCACTGAAGCTTTCTTT
NA	TRBV12-3/TRBV12-4	TRBJ2-1	many	CASSLIGSYNEQFF	TGTGCCAGCAGTTTAATAGGCTCCTACAATGAGCAGTTCTTC
TRBD1	TRBV11-2	TRBJ1-2	few	CASSLLRDRVYGYTF	TGTGCCAGCAGCTTACTGAGGGACAGGGTCTATGGCTACACCTTC
NA	TRBV7-8	TRBJ1-4	many	CASSSRTAEKLFF	TGTGCCAGCAGCTCCCGTACAGCCGAAAAACTGTTTTTT
NA	TRBV29-1	TRBJ1-6	NA	CSVAPLGASSPLHF	TGCAGCGTTGCCCCTCTAGGGGCTAGCTCACCCCTCCACTTT
NA	TRBV5-4	TRBJ1-6	NA	CASRRDNSPLHF	TGTGCCAGCAGGCGGGATAATTCACCCCTCCACTTT
NA	TRBV6-6	TRBJ1-1	few	CASSFGRSEAFF	TGTGCCAGCAGCTTCGGACGGAGCGAAGCTTTCTTT
TRBD1	TRBV3-1	TRBJ1-4	many	CASSQDTSTGLRENEKLFF	TGTGCCAGCAGCCAAGATACTTCGACAGGGCTTCGGGAAAATGAAAAACTGTTTTTT
NA	TRBV6-6	TRBJ2-2	many	CASSYSGISGELFF	TGTGCCAGCAGTTACTCTGGTATATCCGGGGAGCTGTTTTTT
TRBD1	TRBV7-9	TRBJ1-6	few	CASSFRTGGGNSPLHF	TGTGCCAGCAGCTTCAGGACGGGAGGGGGCAATTCACCCCTCCACTTT
TRBD2	TRBV6-2/TRBV6-3	TRBJ2-2	few	CASSVSGGLPGELFF	TGTGCCAGCAGCGTCAGCGGGGGCCTTCCCGGGGAGCTGTTTTTT
NA	TRBV18	TRBJ1-5	many	CASSEGVLSNQPQHF	TGTGCCAGCTCCGAAGGGGTTCTTAGCAATCAGCCCCAGCATTTT
NA	TRBV5-4	TRBJ1-4	few	CASRPDRKSNEKLFF	TGTGCCAGCAGACCCGACAGGAAATCTAATGAAAAACTGTTTTTT
NA	TRBV11-3	TRBJ2-3	few	CASSLAGQGRDTQYF	TGTGCCAGCAGCTTAGCGGGCCAAGGAAGGGATACGCAGTATTTT
NA	TRBV6-2/TRBV6-3	TRBJ1-2	NA	CASRPTDTGHGYTF	TGTGCCAGCAGACCCACTGACACCGGACATGGCTACACCTTC
NA	TRBV7-9	TRBJ2-1	many	CASSYELSDHNEQFF	TGTGCCAGCAGCTATGAACTCTCCGACCACAATGAGCAGTTCTTC
NA	TRBV12-3/TRBV12-4	TRBJ2-7	NA	CASSLINAYEQYF	TGTGCCAGCAGTTTAATCAACGCCTACGAGCAGTACTTC
NA	TRBV6-5	TRBJ1-1	few	CASSTGRGSTEAFF	TGTGCCAGCAGCACCGGGCGGGGTAGCACTGAAGCTTTCTTT
NA	TRBV6-5	TRBJ2-7	few	CASSWRGGREQYF	TGTGCCAGCAGCTGGAGGGGGGGTCGCGAGCAGTACTTC
TRBD1	TRBV27	TRBJ1-1	few	CASSKGDRGLLGTEAFF	TGTGCCAGCAGTAAGGGGGACAGGGGGCTCCTTGGGACTGAAGCTTTCTTT
NA	TRBV7-2	TRBJ2-3	NA	CASSLVRGSTDTQYF	TGTGCCAGCAGCTTAGTACGGGGTAGCACAGATACGCAGTATTTT
NA	TRBV18	TRBJ2-7	many	CASSPPVTHGEQYF	TGTGCCAGCTCACCACCAGTCACTCATGGCGAGCAGTACTTC
TRBD1	TRBV5-1	TRBJ1-6	few	CASSLGQGWNSPLHF	TGCGCCAGCAGCTTGGGACAGGGTTGGAATTCACCCCTCCACTTT
NA	TRBV29-1	TRBJ1-2	NA	CSVAGLYGYTF	TGCAGCGTTGCGGGGCTCTATGGCTACACCTTC
NA	TRBV5-1	TRBJ2-3	NA	CASSLTPLADTQYF	TGCGCCAGCAGCTTGACCCCTCTGGCAGATACGCAGTATTTT
NA	TRBV6-2/TRBV6-3	TRBJ1-4	NA	CASGRTGTLREKLFF	TGTGCCAGCGGACGGACGGGCACTTTAAGGGAAAAACTGTTTTTT
NA	TRBV10-3	TRBJ2-3	NA	CATTGPTGTDTQYF	TGTGCCACCACGGGGCCTACAGGCACAGATACGCAGTATTTT
NA	TRBV10-3	TRBJ1-2	few	CAISDDARNYGYTF	TGTGCCATCAGTGACGATGCCCGGAACTATGGCTACACCTTC
NA	TRBV10-3	TRBJ2-7	few	CAISQQGYEQYF	TGTGCCATCAGCCAGCAGGGGTACGAGCAGTACTTC
NA	TRBV6-1	TRBJ1-4	NA	CASSPVDGGNEKLFF	TGTGCCAGCAGTCCCGTTGACGGGGGTAATGAAAAACTGTTTTTT
NA	TRBV12-3/TRBV12-4	TRBJ1-2	few	CASSRTDHGYTF	TGTGCCAGCAGTAGGACAGACCATGGCTACACCTTC
TRBD2	TRBV30	TRBJ2-1	few	CAWSVRGGNEQFF	TGTGCCTGGAGTGTACGGGGGGGAAATGAGCAGTTCTTC
NA	TRBV2	TRBJ1-5	many	CASSTQGNQPQHF	TGTGCCAGCAGTACCCAGGGGAATCAGCCCCAGCATTTT
NA	TRBV9	TRBJ1-3	few	CASSVAGGNSGNTIYF	TGTGCCAGCAGCGTAGCGGGGGGAAACTCTGGAAACACCATATATTTT
TRBD1	TRBV7-9	TRBJ1-5	many	CASSLGRGRGIRGNQPQHF	TGTGCCAGCAGCTTAGGCCGAGGCAGGGGGATCCGAGGCAATCAGCCCCAGCATTTT
NA	TRBV14	TRBJ2-2	many	CASSQIIAGELFF	TGTGCCAGCAGCCAAATTATCGCCGGGGAGCTGTTTTTT
NA	TRBV18	TRBJ2-4	few	CATYNGGQGNIQYF	TGTGCCACCTACAACGGGGGGCAGGGAAACATTCAGTACTTC
NA	TRBV18	TRBJ1-1	NA	CASSPSAGNTEAFF	TGTGCCAGCTCCCCTTCTGCAGGTAACACTGAAGCTTTCTTT
NA	TRBV7-9	TRBJ1-3	NA	CASSLGAVSGNTIYF	TGTGCCAGCAGCTTAGGGGCAGTCTCTGGAAACACCATATATTTT
NA	TRBV6-2/TRBV6-3	TRBJ2-7	NA	CASSSRPGRGYEQYF	TGTGCCAGCAGTTCTCGCCCCGGACGGGGGTACGAGCAGTACTTC
TRBD1	TRBV10-2	TRBJ2-3	NA	CASSRDSLLDTQYF	TGCGCCAGCAGTCGGGACAGCCTCCTGGATACGCAGTATTTT
TRBD1	TRBV30	TRBJ1-5	NA	CAWSAGGGQPQHF	TGTGCCTGGAGTGCAGGGGGCGGGCAGCCCCAGCATTTT